This T cell receptor (beta chain) was sequenced in a study of identical twins. TCRdb called the 5' RACE reads again in MiXCR, with one record for every CDR3 protein. The table records about 1.7 million distinct CDR3 sequences, about 30% of them present only once. Regarding this clonotype: Its ends do not fully match the called genes, so a read error is possible.

The CDR3 contains 15 residues. CDR1 and CDR2 from the germline V gene are LGHDT and YNNKEL (reference sequence). Sequenced: cord blood. This receptor was taken from a newborn girl in good health. V is TRBV3-1 and J is TRBJ2-3; no firm D call. The CDR3 region has the DNA TGTGTCAGCAGCCATGGACCCTACCGGGCAGATACGCAGTATTTT. Translating gives CVSSHGPYRADTQYF.